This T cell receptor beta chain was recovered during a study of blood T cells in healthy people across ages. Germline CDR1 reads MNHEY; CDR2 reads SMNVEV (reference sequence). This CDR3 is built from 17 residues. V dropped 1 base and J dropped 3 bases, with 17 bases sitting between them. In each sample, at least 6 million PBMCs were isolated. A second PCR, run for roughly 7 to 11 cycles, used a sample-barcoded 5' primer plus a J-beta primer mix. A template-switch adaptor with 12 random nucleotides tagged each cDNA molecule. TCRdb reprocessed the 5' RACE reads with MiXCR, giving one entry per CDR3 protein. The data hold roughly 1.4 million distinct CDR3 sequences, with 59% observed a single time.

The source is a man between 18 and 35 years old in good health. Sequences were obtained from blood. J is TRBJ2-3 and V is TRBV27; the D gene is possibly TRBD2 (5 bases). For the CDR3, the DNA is TGTGCCAGCAGTTTATTAGGTAGCGAGTTGTCGACAGATACGCAGTATTTT. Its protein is CASSLLGSELSTDTQYF.